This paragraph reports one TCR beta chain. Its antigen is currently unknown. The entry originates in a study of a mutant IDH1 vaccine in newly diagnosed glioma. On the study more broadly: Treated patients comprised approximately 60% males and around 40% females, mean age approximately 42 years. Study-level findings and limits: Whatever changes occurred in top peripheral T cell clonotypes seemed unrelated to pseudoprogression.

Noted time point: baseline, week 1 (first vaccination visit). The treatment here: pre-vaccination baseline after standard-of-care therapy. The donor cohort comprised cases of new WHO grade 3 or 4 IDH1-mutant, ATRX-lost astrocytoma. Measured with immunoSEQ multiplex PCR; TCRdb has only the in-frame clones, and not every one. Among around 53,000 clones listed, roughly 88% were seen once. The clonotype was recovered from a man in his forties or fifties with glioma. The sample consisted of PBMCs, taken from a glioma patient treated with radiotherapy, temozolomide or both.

In nucleotides, the CDR3 is TGCGCCAGCAGCCTCGGGGGCGGGGGAGAGCAGTACTTC. Protein product: CASSLGGGGEQYF. The chain joins TRBV5-1 to TRBJ2-7, with D possibly being TRBD2 (7 bases). The CDR3 contains 13 residues. The germline V and J ends were trimmed by 4 bases and 7 bases, with 15 bases remaining between them. Germline V gene sequence: CDR1 SGHRS, CDR2 YFSETQ.